Described below is a single TCR beta chain sequence and its context. This specimen belongs to a study of T cells after yellow fever vaccination. Study-level background: Low-cell-number fractions underwent preparation using SMART-Seq v4 Ultra Low Input.

CDR3 length: 17 residues. With 4 bases removed from V and 5 bases from J, the gap between germline ends came to 18 bases. Looked up from germline, CDR1 is LGHNA and CDR2 is YSLEER. 5'RACE template switching produced TCR cDNA carrying a universal primer site and UMIs. TCRdb fed the 5' RACE reads into MiXCR, producing one record per CDR3 protein. The table includes 500,000 to 650,000 distinct CDR3 sequences, around a sixth detected once. The chain has TRBV4-3 and TRBJ1-6; tentative D call: TRBD1 (5 bases). This receptor was identified in a man aged 18 to 30 who received the YFV17D yellow fever vaccine. Specimen: PBMCs, collected about 5 days after the first yellow fever vaccination. This CDR3 reads CASSREGFPEDNSPLHF. DNA for the CDR3: TGCGCCAGCAGCCGGGAGGGGTTTCCGGAAGATAATTCACCCCTCCACTTT.